One and the same sample provided the 10 T cell receptor beta chains below, sequenced in a study of early T cells in non-severe SARS-CoV-2 infection. In TCRdb, the 5' RACE reads were re-called with MiXCR into one record per CDR3 protein. The repertoire includes about 92,000 distinct CDR3 sequences, 12% to 15% of them detected once, and roughly 6% sits in the top ten. Sequencing was carried out using whole blood. These receptors came from an adult who was a healthcare worker with PCR-confirmed SARS-CoV-2 infection or an uninfected control (not recorded which).

This clonotype was counted only a few times. The J gene is TRBJ1-1, the V gene TRBV11-2; 8 bases map to TRBD1. V gave up 4 bases and J gave up 4 bases; unmatched junction bases: 8. The CDR3 has 15 amino acids. Germline CDR1 is SGHAT and CDR2 is FQNNGV. The CDR3 coding sequence is TGTGCCAGCAGCTCGTGGAAAACAGGGGGCACTGAAGCTTTCTTT. Protein sequence: CASSSWKTGGTEAFF.

J is TRBJ2-4 and V is TRBV9; possibly TRBD1 or TRBD2 for D (5 bases each). Per germline, CDR1 SGDLS and CDR2 YYNGEE. V lost 0 bases and J lost 6, with 13 bases in between. CDR3 size: 15 residues. The CDR3 here is CASSVALGTGNIQYF. The DNA of the CDR3 is TGTGCCAGCAGCGTAGCTTTGGGGACGGGAAACATTCAGTACTTC.

A few counts support this clonotype. The V and J genes are TRBV10-2 and TRBJ1-4, with 11 bases matching TRBD1. The V segment lost 4 bases and the J segment 2 bases; nucleotides outside the gene matches: 3. The CDR3 length is 16 residues. Germline V gene data show CDR1 as WSHSY and CDR2 as SAAADI. The CDR3 here is CASSGGQGATNEKLFF. The CDR3 region has the DNA TGCGCCAGCAGTGGCGGACAGGGGGCGACTAATGAAAAACTGTTTTTT.

The gene calls are TRBV12-3 or TRBV12-4 and TRBJ2-3; TRBD1 might be the D (6 bases). There are 11 residues in the CDR3. V dropped 6 bases and J dropped 11 bases, with 12 bases sitting between them. CDR3 amino acids: CASSNRDGQYF. In nucleotides, the CDR3 is TGTGCCAGCAGCAACAGGGATGGGCAGTATTTT.

The rearrangement links TRBV28 to TRBJ1-2; no clear D. V lost 6 bases, J lost 2 bases, and 7 bases lay in between. This CDR3 has 12 residues. Germline V gives CDR1 MDHEN, CDR2 SYDVKM. Here the CDR3 DNA reads TGTGCCAGCAGGAGTTCCAACTATGGCTACACCTTC. Its translation is CASRSSNYGYTF.

This clonotype appeared a few times. The CDR3 protein is CASTRGQGIGPQHF. Here the CDR3 DNA reads TGTGCCAGCACTCGGGGACAGGGAATCGGGCCCCAGCATTTT. The J gene is TRBJ1-5, the V gene TRBV12-3 or TRBV12-4; 9 bases are a match to TRBD1. The CDR3 runs 14 residues. The junction had 10 bases not matched to a gene; V was cut back by 7 bases and J by 9 bases.

The sample holds many counts of this clonotype. This chain links TRBV20-1 with TRBJ1-5; 7 nucleotides line up with TRBD1. The V segment lost 5 bases and the J segment 0 bases; nucleotides outside the gene matches: 10. The CDR3 spans 16 residues. Germline CDR1 is DFQATT and CDR2 is SNEGSKA (reference sequence). The CDR3 nucleotides read TGCAGTGCTCCCCGGACAGGATTATATAGCAATCAGCCCCAGCATTTT. Protein product: CSAPRTGLYSNQPQHF.

This clonotype was detected a few times. This chain connects TRBV10-3 to TRBJ2-5; D is unresolved. The CDR3 runs to 12 residues. The V and J ends lost 2 bases and 5 bases respectively, with 6 bases between them. Per germline, CDR1 ENHRY and CDR2 SYGVKD. CDR3 nucleotides: TGTGCCATCAGTGAGGCCGGGGAGACCCAGTACTTC. This gives the protein CAISEAGETQYF.

The rearrangement links TRBV3-1 to TRBJ1-2; D is possibly TRBD1 (5 bases). The CDR3 is 15 amino acids. Trimming took off 1 base at V and 6 bases at J, with 15 bases between the two ends. Germline CDR1 reads LGHDT; CDR2 reads YNNKEL (reference sequence). The CDR3 bases are TGTGCCAGCAGCCAAGGATTGGGGCAGGGAGATGGCTACACCTTC. Encoded protein: CASSQGLGQGDGYTF.

This clonotype was seen a few times. This sequence joins TRBV28 and TRBJ2-2, with D possibly TRBD2 on 6 matching bases. V was cut by 8 bases and J by 8 bases, with 15 bases left in between. CDR3 length: 13 residues. Per germline, CDR1 MDHEN and CDR2 SYDVKM. CDR3 sequence reads: CASHPGVSGELFF. Written as DNA, the CDR3 is TGTGCCAGCCACCCGGGGGTGTCAGGGGAGCTGTTTTTT.